Listed here are 26 T cell receptor beta chains from one sample, sequenced in a study of naive and memory T cell subsets. An equimolar mix of two oligonucleotides served as the beta constant-region primer for TRBC1 and TRBC2. TCRdb re-called the UMI-ligation and nested PCR reads with MiXCR, one entry per CDR3 protein. The table lists about 85,000 distinct CDR3 sequences, around 13% of them singletons. The sequencing sample was made of central memory CD4+ T cells from blood. The receptors stem from a human donor in good health.

This clonotype was seen ten or more times. The chain links TRBV11-2 to TRBJ1-6; D is undetermined. The CDR3 extends over 14 amino acids. Trimming took 0 bases from V and 6 from J, leaving 6 bases between them. Germline assignment: CDR1 SGHAT and CDR2 FQNNGV. The CDR3 DNA reads TGTGCCAGCAGCTTAGATCTGGGTAATTCACCCCTCCACTTT. This sequence encodes CASSLDLGNSPLHF.

There are a few counts of this clonotype. The chain carries TRBV3-1 and TRBJ2-7; tentative D call: TRBD2 (6 bases). CDR3 length: 14 amino acids. V was pared by 4 bases and J by 4 bases, with 14 bases between. Germline CDR1 is LGHDT and CDR2 is YNNKEL (reference sequence). The CDR3 region has the DNA TGTGCCAGCAGCCCTTCAGGCGGGATATACGAGCAGTACTTC. As protein: CASSPSGGIYEQYF.

This sequence joins TRBV20-1 and TRBJ2-3, with 11 positions matching TRBD2. The CDR3 extends over 16 amino acids. J lost 4 bases, V lost 1 base, and 7 bases had no gene match. Germline V CDR1 and CDR2: DFQATT, SNEGSKA (reference sequence). CDR3 protein: CSARGLAGRWADTQYF. The CDR3 DNA reads as TGCAGTGCTAGAGGACTAGCGGGACGGTGGGCAGATACGCAGTATTTT.

This clonotype has just a few counts. The gene calls are TRBV2 and TRBJ2-1; 8 nucleotides line up with TRBD2. This CDR3 comprises 15 residues. Germline V gives CDR1 SNHLY, CDR2 FYNNEI. Trimming took 8 bases from V and 0 from J; bases not matched to a gene: 6. CDR3 sequence (DNA): TGTGCCAGCTCCCAGCGGGAGCCCTCCTACAATGAGCAGTTCTTC. Translated: CASSQREPSYNEQFF.

This clonotype was detected a few times. This chain connects TRBV29-1 to TRBJ1-5; D might be TRBD1 (6 bases). V was clipped by 5 bases and J by 2 bases, with 10 bases between them. The CDR3 spans 13 residues. Germline V gene sequence: CDR1 SQVTM, CDR2 ANQGSEA. The CDR3 sequence: CSVTGTGNQPQHF. The DNA for the CDR3 is TGCAGCGTTACAGGGACTGGCAATCAGCCCCAGCATTTT.

This clonotype was counted a few times. V and J are TRBV20-1 and TRBJ2-5, with 7 bases lining up with TRBD2. CDR3 length equals 13 residues. V lost 6 bases, J lost 4 bases, and 8 bases stayed unmatched. CDR1 and CDR2 from the germline V gene are DFQATT and SNEGSKA (reference sequence). The CDR3 nucleotides are TGCAGTGCCAGGGACTATTCGATAGAGACCCAGTACTTC. Translating it yields CSARDYSIETQYF.

This chain uses TRBV10-3 with TRBJ1-5; 10 bases are shared with TRBD1. In germline, CDR1 is ENHRY, CDR2 SYGVKD. Germline trimming cut 5 bases from V and 0 bases from J; bases unmatched to any gene: 1. The CDR3 is 15 amino acids. In DNA, the CDR3 is TGTGCCATCAGTCGGGACAGGGGTAGCAATCAGCCCCAGCATTTT. Residues: CAISRDRGSNQPQHF.

The chain links TRBV3-1 to TRBJ1-4; no clear D. The CDR3 totals 15 residues. V lost 0 bases and J lost 11, with 16 bases in between. In germline, CDR1 is LGHDT, CDR2 YNNKEL (reference sequence). The CDR3 protein is CASSQDRGSLVKLFF. The CDR3 DNA is TGTGCCAGCAGCCAAGATCGAGGGAGCCTCGTCAAACTGTTTTTT.

The sample holds a few counts of this clonotype. The rearrangement joins TRBV29-1 to TRBJ1-1, with 8 bases matching TRBD1. The trim removed 1 base at V and 1 base at J, leaving 5 bases unmatched. There are 15 residues in the CDR3. Germline V gene lookup returns CDR1 SQVTM and CDR2 ANQGSEA. DNA of the CDR3: TGCAGCGTTGAAGTGGGGACAGGAGCGAACACTGAAGCTTTCTTT. This codes for CSVEVGTGANTEAFF.

This clonotype was detected many times. This chain uses TRBV6-2 or TRBV6-3 with TRBJ2-5; D is unresolved. V was shortened by 0 bases and J by 2 bases, with 16 bases between the two germline ends. CDR1 MNHEY and CDR2 SVGEGT come from the germline V gene. The CDR3 sequence is 17 residues long. The CDR3 DNA reads TGTGCCAGCAGTTACTCGATGGCTCCAGACGGTCAAGAGACCCAGTACTTC. Translated: CASSYSMAPDGQETQYF.

This clonotype showed up just a few times. The chain combines TRBV5-6 with TRBJ2-3; D is perhaps TRBD1 or TRBD2 (6 bases each). The germline gives CDR1 SGHDT, CDR2 YYEEEE. The CDR3 contains 16 residues. The V end lost 0 bases, the J end lost 3 bases, and 14 bases lay between the germline ends. The CDR3 coding sequence is TGTGCCAGCAGCTTGGAAAGGGGGGCCCGTACAGATACGCAGTATTTT. Amino acids: CASSLERGARTDTQYF. Full variable domain (rest looked up from reference TRBV5-6 and TRBJ2-3): DAGVTQSPTHLIKTRGQQVTLRCSPKSGHDTVSWYQQALGQGPQFIFQYYEEEERQRGNFPDRFSGHQFPNYSSELNVNALLLGDSALYLCASSLERGARTDTQYFGPGTRLTVL.

Here the CDR3 reads CASSQSKREPQNIQYF. CDR3 DNA: TGCGCCAGCAGTCAATCAAAGCGGGAGCCGCAAAACATTCAGTACTTC. V and J are TRBV23-1 and TRBJ2-4; 8 bases agree with TRBD2. TRBV23-1 is marked as an open reading frame, function uncertain. V shed 0 bases and J 5 bases; nucleotides not matched to a gene: 6. The CDR3 consists of 16 residues.

This clonotype appeared many times. The chain joins TRBV3-1 to TRBJ2-3; TRBD2 matches 7 bases. The CDR3 is made up of 14 amino acids. Germline CDR1 is LGHDT and CDR2 is YNNKEL (reference sequence). With 1 base clipped from V and 11 bases from J, the junction kept 9 bases outside the gene matches. CDR3 coding DNA: TGTGCCAGCAGCCAAGGTTCTACCGGGAGGCGGCAGTATTTT. Translating it yields CASSQGSTGRRQYF.

This chain connects TRBV5-5 to TRBJ1-3, with unresolved D. Trimming stripped 0 bases from V and 0 bases from J, with 13 bases between. Germline values: CDR1 SGHKS, CDR2 YYEKEE (reference sequence). The CDR3 totals 17 residues. The CDR3 DNA sequence: TGTGCCAGCAGCTTGGCCGCGGGGTTTAACTCTGGAAACACCATATATTTT. Translating it yields CASSLAAGFNSGNTIYF.

This clonotype was seen repeatedly, ten times or more. The chain links TRBV30 to TRBJ1-6; maybe TRBD1 (6 bases). The V end lost 4 bases, the J end lost 6 bases, and 10 bases lay between the germline ends. Germline assignment: CDR1 GTSNPN and CDR2 SVGIG (reference sequence). The CDR3 contains 13 residues. The CDR3 coding sequence is TGTGCCTGGAAGGACAGACGTAATTCACCCCTCCACTTT. Translating it yields CAWKDRRNSPLHF. Full variable domain (rest looked up from reference TRBV30 and TRBJ1-6): SQTIHQWPATLVQPVGSPLSLECTVEGTSNPNLYWYRQAAGRGLQLLFYSVGIGQISSEVPQNLSASRPQDRQFILSSKKLLLSDSGFYLCAWKDRRNSPLHFGNGTRLTVT.

In its sample, this clonotype was seen many times. The chain carries TRBV21-1 and TRBJ2-3; the D call of TRBD1 is as the table states it, not checked on the DNA. TRBV21-1 is flagged as a pseudogene. The CDR3 runs 17 residues. The CDR3 nucleotides are TGTGCCAGCAGCAAAGAGGCTGACAGGGATAGCACAGATACGCAGTATTTT. Amino acid sequence: CASSKEADRDSTDTQYF.

The chain employs TRBV14 and TRBJ1-2; no definite D call. The germline V gene has CDR1 SGHDN and CDR2 FVKESK. Trimming took off 4 bases at V and 4 bases at J, with 7 bases between the two ends. The CDR3 totals 12 residues. This chain's CDR3 is CASSPASYGYTF. The CDR3 DNA reads TGTGCCAGCAGCCCAGCTTCCTATGGCTACACCTTC.

The genes are TRBV5-5 and TRBJ2-3; TRBD1 might be the D (5 bases). Germline assignment: CDR1 SGHKS and CDR2 YYEKEE (reference sequence). CDR3 length equals 14 residues. Trimming removed 2 bases at V and 0 bases at J, with 7 bases between. CDR3: CASSFAGSTDTQYF. CDR3 coding DNA: TGTGCCAGCAGCTTTGCAGGGAGCACAGATACGCAGTATTTT.

The count of this clonotype is one. CDR3 protein: CSADSGLPTYNEQFF. In DNA form, the CDR3 reads TGCAGTGCGGATAGCGGCTTACCGACCTACAATGAGCAGTTCTTC. The chain couples TRBV20-1 to TRBJ2-1, with a weak D call TRBD2 (6 bases). This CDR3 has 15 residues. V lost 6 bases and J 2 bases, leaving 17 bases between the germline ends. CDR1 DFQATT and CDR2 SNEGSKA come from the germline V gene (reference sequence).

J is TRBJ1-1 and V is TRBV7-2; 9 bases are a match to TRBD1. Trimming at V came to 4 bases and at J to 3 bases, leaving 6 bases not matched to a gene. The germline CDR1 and CDR2 sequences are SGHTA and FQGNSA. The CDR3 has 15 amino acids. Here the CDR3 reads CASSSAGTGYTEAFF. The CDR3 DNA sequence: TGTGCCAGCAGCTCAGCCGGGACAGGGTACACTGAAGCTTTCTTT.

This clonotype has at least ten counts. The rearrangement links TRBV18 to TRBJ2-7, with D perhaps TRBD1 or TRBD2 (5 bases each). The germline CDR1 and CDR2 sequences are KGHSH and LQKENI. The CDR3 contains 16 residues. V was trimmed by 4 bases and J by 1 base, leaving 17 bases between them. CDR3 sequence: CASSRPLGTGSYEQYF. CDR3 nucleotide sequence: TGTGCCAGCTCACGACCGCTAGGGACCGGATCCTACGAGCAGTACTTC.

This clonotype was seen only a few times. V gene TRBV12-3 or TRBV12-4 combines with J gene TRBJ1-1, with a possible D match to TRBD1 (5 bases). The CDR3 has 15 amino acids. The ends were cut back, 5 bases at V and 4 bases at J, with 17 bases in the middle. The CDR3 DNA follows: TGTGCCAGCAGTCGGATCAGGGATTTCGGCACTGAAGCTTTCTTT. Its translation: CASSRIRDFGTEAFF.

This clonotype was detected a few times. The chain is built from TRBV20-1 and TRBJ2-7, with TRBD1 matching 9 bases. CDR3 length: 13 amino acids. Germline CDR1 is DFQATT and CDR2 is SNEGSKA (reference sequence). CDR3 sequence reads: CSPRTGALYEQYF. The CDR3 coding sequence is TGCTCTCCGAGGACAGGGGCTCTCTACGAGCAGTACTTC.

DNA of the CDR3: TGTGCCAGCAGCTTCCAGTGGAGTGACTATGGCTACACCTTC. As protein: CASSFQWSDYGYTF. The chain uses TRBV7-2 and TRBJ1-2; D gene unclear. Germline CDR1 and CDR2: SGHTA and FQGNSA. Deletions cut 3 bases from V and 3 bases from J, with 11 bases between. The CDR3 is made up of 14 amino acids.

The rearrangement joins TRBV12-3 or TRBV12-4 to TRBJ1-5; unclear D gene. This CDR3 is 13 amino acids long. V lost 1 base to trimming and J lost 9 bases, with 10 bases between them. In DNA form, the CDR3 reads TGTGCCAGCAGTTTAGGAAGTGCCCTGCCCCAGCATTTT. It yields the protein CASSLGSALPQHF.

The chain carries TRBV7-8 and TRBJ2-5; 12 nucleotides agree with TRBD1. Germline CDR1 reads SGHVS; CDR2 reads FQNEAQ. Trimming took 5 bases from V and 4 from J; bases not matched to a gene: 5. CDR3 length: 15 amino acids. CDR3 in amino acids: CASSLGTGGRETQYF. CDR3 DNA sequence: TGTGCCAGCAGCCTGGGGACAGGGGGCCGAGAGACCCAGTACTTC.